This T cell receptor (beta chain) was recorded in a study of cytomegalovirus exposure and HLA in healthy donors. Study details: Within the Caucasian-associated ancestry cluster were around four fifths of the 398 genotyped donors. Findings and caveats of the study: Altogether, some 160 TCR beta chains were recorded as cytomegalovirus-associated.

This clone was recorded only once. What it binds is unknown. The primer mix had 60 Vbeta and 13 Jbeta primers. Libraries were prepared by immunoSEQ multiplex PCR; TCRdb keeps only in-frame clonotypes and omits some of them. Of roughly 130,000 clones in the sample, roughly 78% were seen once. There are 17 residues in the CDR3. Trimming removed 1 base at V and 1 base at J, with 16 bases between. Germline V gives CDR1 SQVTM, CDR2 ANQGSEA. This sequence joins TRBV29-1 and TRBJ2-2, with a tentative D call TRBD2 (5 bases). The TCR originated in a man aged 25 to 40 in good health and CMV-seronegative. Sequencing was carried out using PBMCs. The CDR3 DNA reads TGCAGCGTTGAAGCCCCCGGGGTCGTTTGGAACACCGGGGAGCTGTTTTTT. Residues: CSVEAPGVVWNTGELFF.